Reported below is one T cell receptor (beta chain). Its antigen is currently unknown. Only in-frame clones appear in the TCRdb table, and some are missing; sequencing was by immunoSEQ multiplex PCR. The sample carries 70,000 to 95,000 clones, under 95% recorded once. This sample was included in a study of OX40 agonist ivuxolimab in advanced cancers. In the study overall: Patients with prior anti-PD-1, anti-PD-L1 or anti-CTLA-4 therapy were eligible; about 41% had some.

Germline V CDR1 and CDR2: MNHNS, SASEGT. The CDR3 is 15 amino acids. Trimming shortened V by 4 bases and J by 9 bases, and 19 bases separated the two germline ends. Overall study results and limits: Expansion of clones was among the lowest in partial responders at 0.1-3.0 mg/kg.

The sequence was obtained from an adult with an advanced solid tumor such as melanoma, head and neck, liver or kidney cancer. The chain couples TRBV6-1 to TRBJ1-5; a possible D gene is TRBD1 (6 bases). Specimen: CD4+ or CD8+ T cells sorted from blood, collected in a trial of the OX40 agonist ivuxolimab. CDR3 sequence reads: CASSGLLSQGRPQHF. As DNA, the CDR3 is TGTGCCAGCAGTGGACTTTTGTCGCAGGGGCGGCCCCAGCATTTT.